This TCR beta chain was identified in a study of T cell changes during pregnancy in multiple sclerosis. This clone was seen once. The repertoire was sequenced with immunoSEQ multiplex PCR; TCRdb's copy has only in-frame clones and lacks some. The sample records roughly 48,000 clones, 95% being singletons. From germline, CDR1 is SGHDT and CDR2 YYEEEE. After removal of 0 bases from V and 10 bases from J, the junction contained 5 bases not matched to a gene. This CDR3 has 15 amino acids. The TCR sequence derives from a female donor with multiple sclerosis, enrolled in a pregnancy study. The sample was CD8+ T cells from peripheral blood mononuclear cells, taken in the first trimester of pregnancy. The chain is built from TRBV5-6 and TRBJ2-1; TRBD2 agrees at 12 bases. CDR3 residues: CASSLETSGSAEQFF. The CDR3 coding sequence is TGTGCCAGCAGCTTGGAGACTAGCGGGAGTGCGGAGCAGTTCTTC.